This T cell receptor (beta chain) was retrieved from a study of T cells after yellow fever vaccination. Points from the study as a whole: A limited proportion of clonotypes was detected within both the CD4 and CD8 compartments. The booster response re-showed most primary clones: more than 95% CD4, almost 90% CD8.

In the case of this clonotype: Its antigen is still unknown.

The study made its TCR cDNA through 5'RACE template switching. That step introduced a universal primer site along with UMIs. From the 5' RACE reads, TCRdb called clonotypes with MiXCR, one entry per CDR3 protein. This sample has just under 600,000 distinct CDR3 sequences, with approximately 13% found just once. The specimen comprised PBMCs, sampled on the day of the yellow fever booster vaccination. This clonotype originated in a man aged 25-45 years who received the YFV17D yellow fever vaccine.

CDR3 DNA: TGTGCCAGCAGCTTAGCCAGGGGCTCCTATAATTCACCCCTCCACTTT. This codes for CASSLARGSYNSPLHF. This chain joins TRBV7-2 and TRBJ1-6, with a weak D call TRBD1 (6 bases). Trimming cost V 0 bases and J 0 bases, with 6 bases left between them. The CDR3 length is 16 residues. CDR1 is SGHTA and CDR2 is FQGNSA in the germline V gene.